This note documents a single TCR beta chain sequence. Its specificity is unknown. Two oligonucleotides, mixed equimolar, formed the beta constant-region primer covering TRBC1 and TRBC2. Nested alpha and beta constant-region primers with the SP2 primer drove four PCR rounds on ligated cDNA. TCRdb passed the UMI-ligation and nested PCR reads through MiXCR, listing each CDR3 protein once. This table has 120,000 to 150,000 distinct CDR3 sequences, roughly 23% appearing once. This sample was taken from a study of naive and memory T cell subsets. V lost 5 bases and J lost 4; bases outside the gene matches: 4. The CDR3 loop spans 15 amino acids. CDR1 and CDR2 (germline): SGHKS, YYEKEE (reference sequence). Whole-study results and caveats: Activation and differentiation may alter RNA-based TCR counts. From naive to CM, EM and EMRA, diversity decreased and Gini increased. TCR abundance followed a power law differing between naive and memory subsets. A few larger clonotypes appeared in naive repertoires, especially CD8, possibly memory cells re-expressing CD45RA.

This receptor was obtained from a human donor in good health. The chain has TRBV5-5 and TRBJ2-2; 11 bases fit TRBD2. Sequencing was performed on naive CD4+ T cells from blood. In DNA form, the CDR3 reads TGTGCCAGCAGGGTTACTAGCGGGAGCACCGGGGAGCTGTTTTTT. Translated: CASRVTSGSTGELFF.